This T cell receptor beta chain is drawn from a study of cytomegalovirus exposure and HLA in healthy donors (dated by TCRdb to about 2017). Context from the whole study: According to an earlier analysis of several hundred of the donors, about 190 million T cells yielded roughly 110 million unique TCR beta sequences and around 280 Gb of sequence data. The study aimed to test whether cataloging public T cell receptors could reveal signatures of past pathogen exposure. Every repertoire in the discovery cohort had been generated on one and the same sequencing platform. In addition to the first cohort of around 670 subjects, a separate validation cohort of 100 to 150 different subjects was used. To predict cytomegalovirus infection status, the study brought together high-throughput TCR immunosequencing, statistical association of individual TCRs with disease status, and machine learning. Both class I and class II loci were covered by HLA typing, at four-digit resolution. A later analysis re-examined previously published TCR beta repertoires from roughly 650 donors and added high-resolution HLA genotyping to investigate patterns of TCR occurrence. An early release covering some 640 HLA-typed donors comprised about 300 gigabases of sequencing data and approximately 85 million unique TCR sequences. On average, around 200,000 unique TCR beta nucleotide sequences were sequenced per donor among some 430 genotyped donors of the cohort, with roughly 18% of those sequences being non-productive. Using immunosequencing, the study profiled T cell repertoires from around 670 subjects and related those repertoires to cytomegalovirus serostatus. In a later genetic analysis, genome-wide SNP genotypes for 398 of the 666 donors were used, and that subset was treated as a discovery cohort. An earlier analysis of nearly 600 of the donors applied high-throughput TCR beta sequencing to assess whether each TCR beta V gene segment acted as functional or pseudogenic. The later analysis used no new phenotypic data to find candidate immune exposures, relying instead on TCR beta sequences and their occurrence across donors. Of the approximately 400 genotyped donors, over 70% fell in the genetic ancestry cluster associated with self-reported Caucasian donors. Donor age, sex, ethnicity and CMV serostatus were compiled together with the repertoire data. Five DR-DQ haplotypes were treated as single units for association and clustering because of strong linkage in the cohort. Typing coverage differed by locus: A, B, C, DRB1 and DQB1 were typed in about 629-630 donors, DQA1 in about 560, DPA1 in approximately 610, and DPB1 in roughly 450.

Inclusive of the bounding cysteine and phenylalanine, the CDR3 is 14 residues long. The CDR3 DNA has 42 bases and is translated from base 1. After removal of 6 bases from V and 4 bases from J, the junction retains 2 bases not matched to a gene. CDR1 MNHEY and CDR2 SVGAGI are derived from the germline V gene. The method behind the library was the immunoSEQ multiplex PCR assay. A mixture of 60 forward primers for TCR Vbeta segments and 13 reverse primers for TCR Jbeta segments was used in the multiplex PCR. A multiplex PCR assay on genomic DNA amplified the CDR3 region of rearranged TCR beta genes. Amplified TCR beta libraries were sequenced as 87-base-pair reads on the Illumina HiSeq System. As for the original processing: Across the 640 or so repertoires, a later analysis counted approximately 83 million unique TCR beta chains, roughly 11 million of which were shared by at least two donors. A nearest-neighbor algorithm error-corrected the raw reads and collapsed the reads into unique sequences, merging closely related sequences to remove PCR and sequencing errors. CDR3 sequences were aligned to IMGT reference sequences to assign V, D and J gene segments. For a sequence to be retained, a match of at least six nucleotides to both a V gene segment and a J gene segment was required. Rearrangements were called productive when the CDR3 lacked stop codons and stayed in frame with V and J; all others were non-productive. Following IMGT convention, CDR3 was defined as the stretch from the second conserved V-encoded cysteine up to the conserved J-encoded phenylalanine. The earlier analysis of some 540 of the donors excluded any sequence lacking an unambiguous match to a single V gene segment. An earlier analysis of approximately 590 of the donors classified V segments as functional when productive rearrangements were above 56.7% and as segregating when the standard deviation between donors was above 5%. A statistical classification framework was built for diagnosing cytomegalovirus status from the catalog of TCR beta chain sequences. V and J gene assignment, in a later analysis, came from comparing TCR nucleotide sequences with IMGT/GENE-DB human TR gene sequences. A later analysis assigned CDR3 sequences and most-parsimonious VDJ recombination scenarios with the TCRdist pipeline. In a later analysis, each TCR beta chain was defined by its CDR3 amino acid sequence together with its V-gene family, and reads without a unique V-gene family were excluded. As a way to deal with suspected cross-contamination and a sequencing artifact, a later analysis dropped over 550 nucleotide sequences that were highly shared and had low generation probability. In a later analysis, a clonal expansion index for each public chain was calculated from normalized within-repertoire ranks of inferred template counts. Generation probabilities in a later analysis came from a VDJ recombination model fitted to out-of-frame rearrangements, and those results were checked against IGoR. A later analysis scored TCR-TCR, TCR-HLA and TCR-CMV co-occurrence with hypergeometric tests, applying a repertoire-size bias correction to TCR pairs. To estimate false discovery rates, a later analysis permuted the HLA or CMV assignments 20 times. In a later analysis, co-occurring TCRs were grouped with DBSCAN, and TCRdist sequence similarity was added when clustering was performed within HLA-allele-positive subsets. Repertoires with fewer than 30,000 or more than 120,000 public chains were left out of co-occurrence clustering, as were about 5 repertoires with anomalous nucleotide sharing. Entries here come from immuneACCESS through TCRdb and include only in-frame sequences with V and J called. Some clones fail to appear in such tables; in the studies checked, an unresolved V gene covers under half of the shortfall, and the cause of the remainder is unknown. V and J calls and clone size are those listed in that table; D and trimming were worked out from the DNA. For this sample there are some 87,000 clones; about 79% appear just once. The ten most abundant clones make up 5.9% of the sample.

This clone was counted between two and nine times. The antigen it binds to is not known. No per-base quality is available; no much larger clone lies one base away. The cohort was made up of about 670 healthy bone marrow donors. At the time of sampling, every cohort member was nominally healthy, though immune exposures that went unrecorded were likely present. The donor tested CMV seropositive and was one of the 289 seropositive cohort members. Each donor provided a peripheral blood sample, and peripheral blood mononuclear cells were used for TCR beta sequencing. Genomic DNA was extracted from the blood cell samples with the Qiagen DNeasy Blood Extraction Kit. Findings and caveats that apply to the study as a whole: HLA typing was unavailable for some donors at each locus, so association tests used only the typed subset. According to a later analysis, parvovirus B19, influenza, CMV and Epstein-Barr virus appeared linked to several top co-occurrence clusters. A later analysis associated about 16,000 TCR beta sequences with specific HLA alleles at a false discovery rate of 0.05. A few of the identified cytomegalovirus-associated TCR beta chains were confirmed in vitro to be specific for cytomegalovirus antigens. Cytomegalovirus status was reported to be diagnosed by the classifier with high specificity and sensitivity in both the original and validation cohorts. According to the authors, the approach could potentially be generalized to other disease states and immunological phenotypes. While some public TCRs were present in many individuals, most TCR sequences turned up only very rarely across donors. When HLA alleles, especially DR and DQ, strongly co-occurred, TCR associations were difficult to assign to individual alleles. According to a later analysis, TCR association rates differed among HLA loci, with DRB1 alleles showing the most associated TCRs and HLA-C alleles showing the fewest. Over 15 rarely observed V segments, including chromosome 9 orphons, were excluded from the earlier analysis of some 590 of the donors because counts were too low. In a later analysis, HLA-associated TCR beta chains showed more clonal expansion and lower generation probabilities than non-associated chains that were equally common. In a later genetic analysis, fewer N-insertions in productive TCRs were reported among donors in an Asian-associated ancestry cluster than the roughly 640-donor mean. The study listed over 150 TCR beta chains as associated with cytomegalovirus. The presence/absence analyses assumed that sequencing depth was roughly uniform across donors, and that assumption may not be true. In an earlier analysis of some 550 of the donors, most TCR beta V segments were observed in productive rearrangements about 87% or about 30% of the time, broadly matching IMGT annotations. The only immune exposure information available for the cohort was CMV serostatus. The sequencing pipeline was judged likely to have produced a cluster of highly shared sequence variants as a technical artifact. Most CMV-associated TCR beta chains appeared to be HLA-restricted in a later analysis, and the HLA associations seemed to be driven largely by CMV exposure. In this cohort, only TCR beta chains were sequenced, and detectable features were limited by the absence of alpha or paired-chain data. Some IMGT-functional V segments, including TRBV6-2 and TRBV6-3, could not be distinguished by the 87-base-pair reads and were therefore excluded. A later genetic analysis associated a missense DCLRE1C variant with V-gene and J-gene trimming of TCR beta chains, and an independent cohort replicated the association. Correlated functional status among segregating V segments might reflect linkage disequilibrium, but an unknown experimental factor could not be ruled out. A further reported finding was that TCR beta sequences accurately predicted the HLA-A and HLA-B alleles for most subjects in the first cohort.

The receptor was isolated from a man between 18 and 29 years old in good health and CMV-seropositive. Sequenced sample: PBMCs. The chain was built from TRBV6-5 and TRBJ1-6, and 8 junctional nucleotides match TRBD1. The base sequence is TGTGCCAGCAGGGGGACAGGTTATAATTCACCCCTCCACTTT. This sequence encodes CASRGTGYNSPLHF.